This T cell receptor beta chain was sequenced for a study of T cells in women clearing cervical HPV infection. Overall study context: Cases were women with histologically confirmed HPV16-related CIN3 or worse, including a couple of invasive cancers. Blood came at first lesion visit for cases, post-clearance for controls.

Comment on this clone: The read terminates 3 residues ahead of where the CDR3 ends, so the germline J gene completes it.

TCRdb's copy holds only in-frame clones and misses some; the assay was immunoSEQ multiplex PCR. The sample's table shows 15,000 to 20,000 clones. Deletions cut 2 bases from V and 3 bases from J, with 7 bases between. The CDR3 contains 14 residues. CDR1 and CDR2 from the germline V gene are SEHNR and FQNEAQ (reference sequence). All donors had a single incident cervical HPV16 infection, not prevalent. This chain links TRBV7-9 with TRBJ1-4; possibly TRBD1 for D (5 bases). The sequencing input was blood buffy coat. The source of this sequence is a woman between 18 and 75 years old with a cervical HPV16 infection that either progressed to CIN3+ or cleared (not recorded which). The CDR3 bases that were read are TGTGCCAGCAGCTTACAGGGTCCTAATGAAAAA. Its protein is CASSLQGPNEK. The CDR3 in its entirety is CASSLQGPNEKLFF.